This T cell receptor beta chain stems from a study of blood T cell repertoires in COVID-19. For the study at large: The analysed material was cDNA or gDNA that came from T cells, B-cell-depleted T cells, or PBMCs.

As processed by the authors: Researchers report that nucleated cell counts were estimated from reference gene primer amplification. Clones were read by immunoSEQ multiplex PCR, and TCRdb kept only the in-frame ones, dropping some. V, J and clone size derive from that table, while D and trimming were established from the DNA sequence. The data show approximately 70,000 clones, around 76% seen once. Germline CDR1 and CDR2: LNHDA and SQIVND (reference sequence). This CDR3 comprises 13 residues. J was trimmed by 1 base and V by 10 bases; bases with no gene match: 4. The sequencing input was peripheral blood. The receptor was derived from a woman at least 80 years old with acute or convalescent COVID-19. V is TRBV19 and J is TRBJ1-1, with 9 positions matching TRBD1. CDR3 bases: TGTGCCACCGAGGACAGGGGGAACACTGAAGCTTTCTTT. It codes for CATEDRGNTEAFF.